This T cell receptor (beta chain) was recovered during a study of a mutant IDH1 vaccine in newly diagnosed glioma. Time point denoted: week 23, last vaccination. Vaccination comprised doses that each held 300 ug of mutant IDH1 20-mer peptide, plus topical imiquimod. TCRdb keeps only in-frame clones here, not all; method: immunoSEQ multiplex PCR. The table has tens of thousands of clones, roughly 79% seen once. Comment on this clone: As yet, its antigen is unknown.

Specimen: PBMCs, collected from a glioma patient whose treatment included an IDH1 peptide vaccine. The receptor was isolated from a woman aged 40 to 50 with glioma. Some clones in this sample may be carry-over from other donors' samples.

The CDR3 DNA reads TGTGCCATCGAGGTGGACACAAACAATGAGCAGTTCTTC. This codes for CAIEVDTNNEQFF. V gene TRBV2 combines with J gene TRBJ2-1, with D possibly matching TRBD1 (5 bases). Germline values: CDR1 SNHLY, CDR2 FYNNEI. V lost 10 bases, J lost 5 bases, and 15 bases lay in between. The CDR3 runs 13 residues.